Below are 29 T cell receptor beta chains sequenced from a single sample in a study of CD8+CD57+ T cells in acquired aplastic anemia. Genomic DNA served as template for TCR beta VDJ and CDR3 profiling. TCRdb fed the reads into MiXCR, producing one record per CDR3 protein. The data contain a few hundred thousand distinct CDR3 sequences, approximately 33% of them singletons. The sequenced patients had an expansion of CD8+CD57+ cells seen by flow cytometry. Sequencing was performed on sorted CD4+, CD8+, or CD8+CD57+ T cells (not recorded which) from PBMCs. These receptors were collected from a human donor with aplastic anemia.

This clonotype occurred many times. The CDR3 is CASKPGLAGGSEQYF. The CDR3 coding sequence is TGTGCCAGCAAACCAGGACTAGCGGGGGGATCCGAGCAGTACTTC. The chain has TRBV2 and TRBJ2-7; 14 bases map to TRBD2. The length of the CDR3 is 15 residues. Germline V gene sequence: CDR1 SNHLY, CDR2 FYNNEI. The trim removed 7 bases at V and 6 bases at J, leaving 8 bases unmatched.

There are a few counts of this clonotype. V gene TRBV3-1 combines with J gene TRBJ2-6; D gene unclear. The V end lost 2 bases, the J end lost 2 bases, and 4 bases lay between the germline ends. The CDR3 totals 14 residues. Germline CDR1 and CDR2: LGHDT and YNNKEL (reference sequence). The DNA of the CDR3 is TGTGCCAGCAGCCAAAGTACTGGGGCCAACGTCCTGACTTTC. Protein product: CASSQSTGANVLTF.

The rearrangement links TRBV11-2 to TRBJ1-5; D perhaps matches TRBD1 (6 bases). Trimming shortened V by 1 base and J by 7 bases, and 17 bases separated the two germline ends. The CDR3 extends over 16 amino acids. Germline CDR1 and CDR2: SGHAT and FQNNGV. CDR3 region: CASSLVTGSLLQPQHF. Written as DNA, the CDR3 is TGTGCCAGCAGCTTAGTAACAGGGAGCCTCCTACAGCCCCAGCATTTT.

V usage is TRBV19 and J usage is TRBJ2-7; 7 positions agree with TRBD1. The J segment lost 5 bases and the V segment lost 3 bases, leaving 10 bases of the junction unmatched. The CDR3 totals 15 residues. Germline values: CDR1 LNHDA, CDR2 SQIVND (reference sequence). DNA for the CDR3: TGTGCCAGTAGTATCACAGGCAGGGGGAAGGACGAGCAGTACTTC. Protein product: CASSITGRGKDEQYF.

In the case of this clonotype: This may come from a read error, since a much larger clone is one base off. The genes are TRBV20-1 and TRBJ1-1; unclear D gene. The CDR3 is 12 amino acids. Germline CDR1 and CDR2: DFQATT and SNEGSKA (reference sequence). The CDR3 here is CGARSRFTEAFF. The CDR3 DNA is TGCGGTGCTAGATCTAGGTTCACTGAAGCTTTCTTT.

This clonotype was observed a handful of times. The chain carries TRBV4-3 and TRBJ1-3; no reliable D call. Trimming pared 3 bases from V and 2 bases from J, leaving 14 bases between. The CDR3 runs to 16 residues. In germline, CDR1 is LGHNA, CDR2 YSLEER. The CDR3 sequence: CASSQGSQTPGNTIYF. The CDR3 DNA follows: TGCGCCAGCAGCCAGGGGTCGCAAACGCCTGGAAACACCATATATTTT.

In its sample, this clonotype was seen many times. V usage is TRBV15 and J usage is TRBJ2-2; D uncertain. Germline V CDR1 and CDR2: LNHNV, YYDKDF (reference sequence). The CDR3 has 14 residues. V gave up 0 bases and J gave up 6 bases, with 8 bases separating them. Here the CDR3 reads CATSRDRMAGELFF. The CDR3 DNA is TGTGCCACCAGCAGAGACCGGATGGCCGGGGAGCTGTTTTTT.

This clonotype was found many times. The chain recombines TRBV19 with TRBJ1-1; D uncertain. Germline V gene lookup returns CDR1 LNHDA and CDR2 SQIVND (reference sequence). Trimming shortened V by 9 bases and J by 1 base, and 12 bases separated the two germline ends. CDR3 length: 13 residues. The CDR3 reads CASTMGGNTEAFF. DNA for the CDR3: TGTGCCAGCACCATGGGCGGGAACACTGAAGCTTTCTTT.

The sample holds many counts of this clonotype. As DNA, the CDR3 is TGTGCCAGCAGTGAACATGGGGTAGGGACTGAAGCTTTCTTT. This gives the protein CASSEHGVGTEAFF. The chain links TRBV25-1 to TRBJ1-1; D unresolved. The length of the CDR3 is 14 residues. The germline CDR1 and CDR2 sequences are MGHDK and SYGVNS. The germline V and J ends were trimmed by 2 bases and 5 bases, with 12 bases remaining between them. The variable domain in full, completed from reference TRBV25-1 and TRBJ1-1, reads EADIYQTPRYLVIGTGKKITLECSQTMGHDKMYWYQQDPGMELHLIHYSYGVNSTEKGDLSSESTVSRIRTEHFPLTLESARPSHTSQYLCASSEHGVGTEAFFGQGTRLTVV.

The V gene is TRBV7-2, the J gene TRBJ1-2, with D perhaps matching TRBD1 (5 bases). This CDR3 has 15 amino acids. Trimming took 5 bases from V and 7 from J, leaving 20 bases between them. CDR1 is SGHTA, CDR2 FQGNSA, per germline. Here the CDR3 reads CASSVGTARHGGYTF. As DNA, the CDR3 is TGTGCCAGCAGCGTCGGGACCGCACGCCACGGTGGCTACACCTTC.

The chain combines TRBV19 with TRBJ2-1, with 8 positions matching TRBD1. The J segment lost 2 bases and the V segment lost 7 bases, leaving 7 bases of the junction unmatched. The CDR3 length is 15 residues. From germline, CDR1 is LNHDA and CDR2 SQIVND (reference sequence). The CDR3 reads CASTVDRGAYNEQFF. The CDR3 DNA reads as TGTGCCAGTACCGTAGACAGGGGCGCCTACAATGAGCAGTTCTTC.

The sample holds a few counts of this clonotype. The chain joins TRBV14 to TRBJ2-3, with 8 nucleotides matching TRBD2. This CDR3 contains 16 residues. The V segment lost 4 bases and the J segment 2 bases; nucleotides outside the gene matches: 8. Germline V gene lookup returns CDR1 SGHDN and CDR2 FVKESK. The CDR3 DNA is TGTGCCAGCAGCCTCGGGCTAGCGGGCACCACAGATACGCAGTATTTT. Translation gives CASSLGLAGTTDTQYF.

The chain employs TRBV11-2 and TRBJ2-1; D perhaps matches TRBD1 (5 bases). The CDR3 is 14 residues long. Looked up from germline, CDR1 is SGHAT and CDR2 is FQNNGV. Trimming cost V 6 bases and J 9 bases, with 18 bases left between them. The CDR3 region is CASRHPLGAPEQFF. In DNA, the CDR3 is TGTGCCAGCAGGCACCCCCTAGGGGCCCCTGAGCAGTTCTTC.

Details on this clonotype: At one of its ends the junction is not consistent with the germline gene, which may arise from a read error. V is TRBV29-1 and J is TRBJ2-7; D is uncertain. The CDR3 is 12 amino acids. The germline gives CDR1 SQVTM, CDR2 ANQGSEA. The CDR3 DNA reads as TGCAGCGTTGAGCTCGATTCCTACGAGCGGTACTTC. This encodes CSVELDSYERYF.

Remarks on this clonotype: The CDR3 ends on some other residue instead of the conserved phenylalanine or tryptophan, so this is likely a read error. The chain couples TRBV20-1 to TRBJ2-7; 9 bases agree with TRBD1. This CDR3 has 14 residues. The junction had 7 bases not matched to a gene; V was cut back by 2 bases and J by 5 bases. CDR1 DFQATT and CDR2 SNEGSKA come from the germline V gene (reference sequence). CDR3 in DNA: TGCAGTGCTAGACGACAGGGGGAATCGGACGAGCAGTACCTC. Its translation is CSARRQGESDEQYL.

The rearrangement uses TRBV6-1 and TRBJ1-1; D gene unclear. The CDR3 has 13 amino acids. The V gene lost 6 bases and the J gene lost 2 bases, with 10 bases spanning the gap. Germline CDR1 reads MNHNS; CDR2 reads SASEGT. The CDR3 spells CASRETANTEAFF. CDR3 coding DNA: TGTGCCAGCAGGGAAACAGCTAACACTGAAGCTTTCTTT.

This clonotype came up many times. V gene TRBV29-1 combines with J gene TRBJ1-6; the D is unclear. The V and J ends lost 4 bases and 7 bases respectively, with 8 bases between them. CDR1 SQVTM and CDR2 ANQGSEA come from the germline V gene. This CDR3 has 12 amino acids. The CDR3 coding sequence is TGCAGCGTTGGGACCCTAAATTCACCCCTCCACTTT. Residues: CSVGTLNSPLHF.

The chain employs TRBV19 and TRBJ2-7; D perhaps matches TRBD2 (5 bases). Trimming left V 0 bases short and J 10 bases short, with 10 bases between. CDR3 length: 12 amino acids. Germline V gene data show CDR1 as LNHDA and CDR2 as SQIVND (reference sequence). CDR3 bases: TGTGCCAGTAGTATAGACGGGGTTTTCCAGTACTTC. It codes for CASSIDGVFQYF.

This clonotype came up once. This chain connects TRBV30 to TRBJ2-7; tentative D call: TRBD2 (6 bases). This CDR3 has 12 residues. Trimming took off 4 bases at V and 5 bases at J, with 12 bases between the two ends. The germline V gene encodes CDR1 GTSNPN and CDR2 SVGIG (reference sequence). CDR3 nucleotide sequence: TGTGCCTGGAATTCGGGCGGGAACGAGCAGTACTTC. It specifies CAWNSGGNEQYF. Variable domain in full (rest from reference TRBV30 and TRBJ2-7): SQTIHQWPATLVQPVGSPLSLECTVEGTSNPNLYWYRQAAGRGLQLLFYSVGIGQISSEVPQNLSASRPQDRQFILSSKKLLLSDSGFYLCAWNSGGNEQYFGPGTRLTVT.

This clonotype has a handful of counts. The chain employs TRBV24-1 and TRBJ2-2, with D possibly matching TRBD1 (6 bases). The CDR3 has 15 residues. Germline assignment: CDR1 KGHDR and CDR2 SFDVKD. V lost 7 bases, J lost 7 bases, and 18 bases lay in between. CDR3 DNA: TGTGCCACCAGCGAACAGGGCCCCAGCGGCGGGGAGCTGTTTTTT. Translating it yields CATSEQGPSGGELFF.

Comment on this clonotype: A clone one base away is much larger, so this may be a read error. V usage is TRBV2 and J usage is TRBJ2-5, with D possibly TRBD2 on 6 matching bases. In germline, CDR1 is SNHLY, CDR2 FYNNEI. The CDR3 is 15 residues long. The ends were cut back, 6 bases at V and 7 bases at J, with 21 bases in the middle. DNA of the CDR3: TGTGCCAGCAGGCTGGGTTTAGGACTACTACCGACCCAGTACTTC. Translating it yields CASRLGLGLLPTQYF.

In nucleotides, the CDR3 is TGTGCCAGTAGAACAGGGGGGGATGGCTACACCTTC. Translated, it gives CASRTGGDGYTF. The V and J genes are TRBV19 and TRBJ1-2; the match to TRBD1 covers 8 bases. V was pared by 6 bases and J by 6 bases, with 3 bases of the junction left unmatched. The CDR3 contains 12 residues. The germline V gene has CDR1 LNHDA and CDR2 SQIVND (reference sequence).

Concerning this clonotype: A much larger clonotype is one base distant, so this may be a read error. This rearrangement joins TRBV2 to TRBJ2-1, with 7 bases matching TRBD1. V dropped 4 bases and J dropped 3; count of bases not matched to a gene: 6. This CDR3 has 15 amino acids. Per germline, CDR1 SNHLY and CDR2 FYNNEI. Here the CDR3 reads CASSAGQGDYNEQFF. CDR3 bases: TGTGCCAGCAGTGCAGGGCAGGGGGACTACAATGAGCAGTTCTTC.

The V and J genes are TRBV19 and TRBJ1-2, with a tentative D call TRBD1 (6 bases). Germline V gene data show CDR1 as LNHDA and CDR2 as SQIVND (reference sequence). This CDR3 is 12 amino acids long. With 11 bases removed from V and 4 bases from J, the gap between germline ends came to 14 bases. The CDR3 sequence is CAQLRGSYGYTF. CDR3 DNA: TGTGCCCAACTAAGGGGGAGCTATGGCTACACCTTC.

This clonotype was recorded a few times. The chain has TRBV7-6 and TRBJ2-2; possible D gene TRBD2, 6 bases. The germline V and J ends were trimmed by 4 bases and 0 bases, with 9 bases remaining between them. Germline CDR1 SGHVS, CDR2 FNYEAQ. The CDR3 loop spans 15 amino acids. CDR3 sequence: CASSWWEANTGELFF. CDR3 bases: TGTGCCAGCAGCTGGTGGGAGGCGAACACCGGGGAGCTGTTTTTT.

This clonotype was counted ten times or more. The chain carries TRBV7-2 and TRBJ1-2, with D perhaps matching TRBD1 (5 bases). V lost 4 bases, J lost 2 bases, and 11 bases lay in between. Looked up from germline, CDR1 is SGHTA and CDR2 is FQGNSA. This CDR3 comprises 14 residues. The CDR3 bases are TGTGCCAGCAGCTCCCCGGCAGGGAACTATGGCTACACCTTC. It encodes CASSSPAGNYGYTF.

The chain is built from TRBV7-8 and TRBJ2-1; D is perhaps TRBD2 (5 bases). Germline V CDR1 and CDR2: SGHVS, FQNEAQ. The length of the CDR3 is 16 residues. The V gene lost 5 bases and the J gene lost 2 bases, with 16 bases spanning the gap. CDR3 in amino acids: CASSPREPVAYNEQFF. As DNA, the CDR3 is TGTGCCAGCAGCCCTCGGGAACCCGTCGCCTACAATGAGCAGTTCTTC.

This clonotype has only a few counts. A much more abundant neighbour one base away suggests this may be a read error. The chain joins TRBV2 to TRBJ2-7; TRBD2 agrees at 7 bases. V trimming: 4 bases; J trimming: 0 bases; junction bases outside the gene matches: 3. Germline CDR1 is SNHLY and CDR2 is FYNNEI. This CDR3 spans 14 amino acids. The CDR3, as DNA: TGTGCCAGCAGTGTGGGGGGGGACTCCTACGAGCAGTACTTC. The encoded protein is CASSVGGDSYEQYF. Combining the CDR3 with reference TRBV2 and TRBJ2-7 gives the whole variable domain EPEVTQTPSHQVTQMGQEVILRCVPISNHLYFYWYRQILGQKVEFLVSFYNNEISEKSEIFDDQFSVERPDGSNFTLKIRSTKLEDSAMYFCASSVGGDSYEQYFGPGTRLTVT.

This clonotype was detected only once. The chain combines TRBV20-1 with TRBJ2-7, with D possibly being TRBD2 (6 bases). Germline-derived CDR1 and CDR2 are DFQATT and SNEGSKA (reference sequence). The CDR3 has 15 residues. V shed 0 bases and J shed 3 bases, with 15 bases lying between them. The chain's CDR3 is CSARDRGRGLYEQYF. The CDR3 coding sequence is TGCAGTGCTAGAGATAGAGGTCGGGGACTCTACGAGCAGTACTTC.